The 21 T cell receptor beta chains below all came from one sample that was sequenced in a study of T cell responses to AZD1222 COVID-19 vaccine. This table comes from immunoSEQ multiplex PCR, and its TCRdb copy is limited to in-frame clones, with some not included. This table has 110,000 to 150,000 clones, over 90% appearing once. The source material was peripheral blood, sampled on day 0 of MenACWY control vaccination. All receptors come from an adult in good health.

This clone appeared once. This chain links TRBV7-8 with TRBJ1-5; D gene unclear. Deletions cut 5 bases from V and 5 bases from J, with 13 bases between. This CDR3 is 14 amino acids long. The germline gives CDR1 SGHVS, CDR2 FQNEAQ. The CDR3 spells CASSKNIGDQPQHF. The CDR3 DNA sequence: TGTGCCAGCAGCAAGAATATCGGGGATCAGCCCCAGCATTTT.

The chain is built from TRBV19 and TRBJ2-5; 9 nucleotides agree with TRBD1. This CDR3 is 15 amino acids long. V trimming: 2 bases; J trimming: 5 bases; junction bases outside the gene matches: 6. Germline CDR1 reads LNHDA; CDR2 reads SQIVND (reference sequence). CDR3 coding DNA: TGTGCCAGTAGTATATACCGGGACAGGGTCGAGACCCAGTACTTC. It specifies CASSIYRDRVETQYF.

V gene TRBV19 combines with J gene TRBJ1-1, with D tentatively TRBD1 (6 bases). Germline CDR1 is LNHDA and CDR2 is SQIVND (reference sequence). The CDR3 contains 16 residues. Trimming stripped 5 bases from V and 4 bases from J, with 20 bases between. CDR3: CASSSPRGGLSTEAFF. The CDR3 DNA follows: TGTGCCAGTAGTTCCCCACGTGGGGGGCTGAGCACTGAAGCTTTCTTT.

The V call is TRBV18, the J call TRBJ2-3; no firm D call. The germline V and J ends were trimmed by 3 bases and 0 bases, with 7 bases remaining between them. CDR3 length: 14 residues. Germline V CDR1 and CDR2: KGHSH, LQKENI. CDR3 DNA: TGTGCCAGCTCACCTCGCCCTAGCACAGATACGCAGTATTTT. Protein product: CASSPRPSTDTQYF.

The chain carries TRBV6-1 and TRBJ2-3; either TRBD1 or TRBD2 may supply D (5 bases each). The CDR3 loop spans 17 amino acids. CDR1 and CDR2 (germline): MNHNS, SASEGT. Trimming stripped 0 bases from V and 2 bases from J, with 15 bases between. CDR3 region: CASSEAGTGSFTDTQYF. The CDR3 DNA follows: TGTGCCAGCAGTGAAGCTGGGACGGGATCTTTCACAGATACGCAGTATTTT.

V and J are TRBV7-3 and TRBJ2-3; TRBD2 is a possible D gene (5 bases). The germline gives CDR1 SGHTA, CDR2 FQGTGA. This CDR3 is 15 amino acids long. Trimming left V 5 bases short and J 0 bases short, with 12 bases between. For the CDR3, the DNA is TGTGCCAGCAGCCCCCGGGGAAGCAGCACAGATACGCAGTATTTT. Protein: CASSPRGSSTDTQYF.

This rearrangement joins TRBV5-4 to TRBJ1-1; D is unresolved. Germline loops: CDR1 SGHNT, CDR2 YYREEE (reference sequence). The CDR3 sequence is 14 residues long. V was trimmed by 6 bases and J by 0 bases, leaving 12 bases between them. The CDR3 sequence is CASTRNGLNTEAFF. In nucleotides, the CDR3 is TGTGCCAGCACCCGCAATGGGCTGAACACTGAAGCTTTCTTT. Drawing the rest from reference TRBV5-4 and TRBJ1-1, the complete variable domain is ETGVTQSPTHLIKTRGQQVTLRCSSQSGHNTVSWYQQALGQGPQFIFQYYREEENGRGNFPPRFSGLQFPNYSSELNVNALELDDSALYLCASTRNGLNTEAFFGQGTRLTVV.

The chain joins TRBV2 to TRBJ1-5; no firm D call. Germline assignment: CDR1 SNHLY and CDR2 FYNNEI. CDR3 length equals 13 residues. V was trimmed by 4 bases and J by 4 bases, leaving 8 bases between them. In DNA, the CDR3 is TGTGCCAGCAGTGGATGGCGAAATCAGCCCCAGCATTTT. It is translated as CASSGWRNQPQHF.

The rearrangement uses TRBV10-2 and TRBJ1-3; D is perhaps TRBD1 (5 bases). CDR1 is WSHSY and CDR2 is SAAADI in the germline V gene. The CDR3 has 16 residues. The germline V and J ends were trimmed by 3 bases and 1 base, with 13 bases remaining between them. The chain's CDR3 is CASSDQGRGSGNTIYF. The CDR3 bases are TGCGCCAGCAGTGATCAGGGCCGGGGGTCTGGAAACACCATATATTTT.

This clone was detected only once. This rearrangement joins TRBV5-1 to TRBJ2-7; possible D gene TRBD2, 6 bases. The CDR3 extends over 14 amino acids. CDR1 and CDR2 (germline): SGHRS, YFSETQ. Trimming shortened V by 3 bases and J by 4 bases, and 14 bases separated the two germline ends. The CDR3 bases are TGCGCCAGCAGCTCCCCGGGACTGATATACGAGCAGTACTTC. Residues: CASSSPGLIYEQYF.

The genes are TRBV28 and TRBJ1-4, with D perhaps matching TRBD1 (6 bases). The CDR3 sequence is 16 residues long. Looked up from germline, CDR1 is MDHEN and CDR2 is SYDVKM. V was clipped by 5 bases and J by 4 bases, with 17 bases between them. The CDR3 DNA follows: TGTGCCAGCAGTCAATCCACGGACAGCTATAATGAAAAACTGTTTTTT. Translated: CASSQSTDSYNEKLFF.

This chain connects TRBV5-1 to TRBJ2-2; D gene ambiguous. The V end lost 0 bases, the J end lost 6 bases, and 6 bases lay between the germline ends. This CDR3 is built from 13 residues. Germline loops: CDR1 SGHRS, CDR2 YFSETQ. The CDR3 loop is CASSLDPAGELFF. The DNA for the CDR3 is TGCGCCAGCAGCTTGGATCCGGCCGGGGAGCTGTTTTTT.

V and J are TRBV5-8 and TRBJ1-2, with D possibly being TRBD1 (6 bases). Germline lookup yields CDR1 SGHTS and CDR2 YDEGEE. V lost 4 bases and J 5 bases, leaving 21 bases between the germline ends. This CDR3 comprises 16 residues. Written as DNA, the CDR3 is TGTGCCAGCAGCAGAACGGGGGGCTCGAGTACTTATGGCTACACCTTC. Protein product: CASSRTGGSSTYGYTF.

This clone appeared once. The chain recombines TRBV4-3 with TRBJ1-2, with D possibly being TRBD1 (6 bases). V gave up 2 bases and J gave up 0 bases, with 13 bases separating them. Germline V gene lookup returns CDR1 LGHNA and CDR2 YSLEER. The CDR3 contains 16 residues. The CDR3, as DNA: TGCGCCAGCAGCCAACTAGGGACAAGATCTAACTATGGCTACACCTTC. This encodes CASSQLGTRSNYGYTF.

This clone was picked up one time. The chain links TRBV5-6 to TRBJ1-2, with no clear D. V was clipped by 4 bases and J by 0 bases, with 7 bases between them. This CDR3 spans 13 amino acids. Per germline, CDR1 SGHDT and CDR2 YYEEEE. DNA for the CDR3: TGTGCCAGCAGCCCTGGCTCTAACTATGGCTACACCTTC. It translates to CASSPGSNYGYTF.

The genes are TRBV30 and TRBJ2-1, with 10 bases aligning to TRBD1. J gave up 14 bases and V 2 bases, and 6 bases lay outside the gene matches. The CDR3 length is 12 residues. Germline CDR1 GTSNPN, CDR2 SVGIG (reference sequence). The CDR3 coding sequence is TGTGCCTGGAGTATCGGACAGGGGGAGAAGTTCTTC. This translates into CAWSIGQGEKFF.

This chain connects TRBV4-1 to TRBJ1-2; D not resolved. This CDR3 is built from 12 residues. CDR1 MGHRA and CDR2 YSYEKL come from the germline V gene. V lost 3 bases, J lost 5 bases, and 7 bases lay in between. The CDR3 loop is CASSQFFYGYTF. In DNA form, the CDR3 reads TGCGCCAGCAGCCAGTTTTTTTATGGCTACACCTTC.

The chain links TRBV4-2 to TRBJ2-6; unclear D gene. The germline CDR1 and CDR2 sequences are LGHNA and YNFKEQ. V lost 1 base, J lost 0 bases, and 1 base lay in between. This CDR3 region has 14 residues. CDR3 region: CASSQASGANVLTF. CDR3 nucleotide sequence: TGTGCCAGCAGCCAAGCCTCTGGGGCCAACGTCCTGACTTTC.

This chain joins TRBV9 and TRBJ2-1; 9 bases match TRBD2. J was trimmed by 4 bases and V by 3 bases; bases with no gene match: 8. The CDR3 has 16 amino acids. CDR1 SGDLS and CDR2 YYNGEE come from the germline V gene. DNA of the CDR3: TGTGCCAGCAGCGCAGATAGACTAGCGGTTTACAATGAGCAGTTCTTC. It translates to CASSADRLAVYNEQFF.

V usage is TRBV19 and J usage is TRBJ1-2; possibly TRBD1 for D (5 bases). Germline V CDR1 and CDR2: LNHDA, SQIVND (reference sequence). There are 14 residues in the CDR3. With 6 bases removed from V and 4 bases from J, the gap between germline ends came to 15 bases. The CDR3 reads CASSLTLGPYGYTF. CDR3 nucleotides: TGTGCCAGTAGCTTGACATTGGGGCCCTATGGCTACACCTTC.

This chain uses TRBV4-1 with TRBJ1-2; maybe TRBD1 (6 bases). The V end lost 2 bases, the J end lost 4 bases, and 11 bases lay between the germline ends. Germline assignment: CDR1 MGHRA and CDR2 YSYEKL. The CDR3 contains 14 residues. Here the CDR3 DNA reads TGCGCCAGCAGCCAAAAACAGGGAGGCTATGGCTACACCTTC. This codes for CASSQKQGGYGYTF.